This T cell receptor beta chain was documented in a study of T cell changes during pregnancy in multiple sclerosis. Method: immunoSEQ multiplex PCR; TCRdb's copy keeps in-frame clones and lacks some. This repertoire shows around 72,000 clones, 90% to 95% found once; its top ten account for over 2%. Trimming stripped 7 bases from V and 0 bases from J, with 10 bases between. The CDR3 length is 14 residues. CDR1 is SEHNR and CDR2 is FQNEAQ in the germline V gene (reference sequence). Here the sequenced sample was peripheral blood, taken in the second trimester of pregnancy. This clonotype was obtained from a female donor in good health, enrolled as a control in a pregnancy study. The chain joins TRBV7-9 to TRBJ1-3, with unresolved D. The DNA of the CDR3 is TGTGCCAGCACCGAGGACTCCTCTGGAAACACCATATATTTT. It translates to CASTEDSSGNTIYF.